The present entry profiles one TCR beta chain with its context. Its antigen is undetermined. A clone one base away is much larger, so this may be a read error. Peripheral blood samples of roughly 9.8 milliliters were drawn from each donor. Alongside a J-beta primer mix, a sample-barcoded 5' primer served in a second PCR lasting about 7 to 12 cycles. TCRdb reprocessed the 5' RACE reads with MiXCR, giving one entry per CDR3 protein. The sample has approximately 690,000 distinct CDR3 sequences; 35% to 50% are singletons. The CDR3 loop spans 15 amino acids. Germline assignment: CDR1 SGHVS and CDR2 FQNEAQ. This entry is derived from a study of blood T cells in healthy people across ages. Overall study findings and caveats: Strong correlation linked observed beta diversity and percent naive T cells.

The chain recombines TRBV7-8 with TRBJ2-3; 10 bases fit TRBD1. This clonotype was sampled from an elderly man in good health. The sequencing input was blood. DNA of the CDR3: TGTGCCGGCAGCTTAAGGGACAGGGGTGCAGATACGCAGTATTTT. Amino acids: CAGSLRDRGADTQYF.